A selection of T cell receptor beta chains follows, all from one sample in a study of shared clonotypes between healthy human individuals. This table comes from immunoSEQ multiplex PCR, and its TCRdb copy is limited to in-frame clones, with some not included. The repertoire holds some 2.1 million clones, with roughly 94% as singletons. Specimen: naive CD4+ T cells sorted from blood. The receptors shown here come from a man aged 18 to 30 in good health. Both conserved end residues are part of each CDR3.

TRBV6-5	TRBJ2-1	CASSSLAGGIYNEQFF
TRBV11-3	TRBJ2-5	CASSPGEGAQETQYF
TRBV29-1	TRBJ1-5	CSAGQGNQPQHF
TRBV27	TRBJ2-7	CASSLAGSYEQYF
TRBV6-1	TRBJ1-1	CASSPKNTEAFF
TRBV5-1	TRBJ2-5	CASSLAETQYF
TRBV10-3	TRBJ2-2	CAISGGKTGELFF
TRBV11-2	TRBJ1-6	CASSLQHLSPLHF
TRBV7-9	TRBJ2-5	CASSSDRVEKTQYF
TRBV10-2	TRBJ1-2	CASSESRQLNYGYTF
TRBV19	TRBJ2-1	CASSIVEGKQFF
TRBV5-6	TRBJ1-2	CASSLQPGGDGYTF
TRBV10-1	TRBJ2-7	CASSDGEAGSYEQYF
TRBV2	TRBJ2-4	CASSDSGGAKNIQYF
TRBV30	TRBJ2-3	CAWDSFTDTQYF
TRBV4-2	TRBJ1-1	CASSSLSRSGADTEAFF
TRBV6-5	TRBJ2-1	CASSFSGDPYNEQFF
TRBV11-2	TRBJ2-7	CASSLDGPGEQYF
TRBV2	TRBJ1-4	CASNNQVGVELFF
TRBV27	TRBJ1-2	CASSLRPGNYGYTF
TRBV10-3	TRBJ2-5	CAIKSGLQETQYF
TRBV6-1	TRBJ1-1	CASIINRGFAEAFF
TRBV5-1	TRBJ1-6	CASSSRDRNSPLHF
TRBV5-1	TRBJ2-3	CASRESTDTQYF
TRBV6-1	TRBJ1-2	CASSEGGRGYGYTF
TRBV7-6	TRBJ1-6	CASSLGLRGKRNSPLHF
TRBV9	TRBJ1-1	CASSPPWGTGNTEAFF
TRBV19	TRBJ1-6	CASRNWGQGTNSPLHF
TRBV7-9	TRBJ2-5	CASSLILAGGPEQETQYF
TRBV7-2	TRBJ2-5	CASSSGLAGETQYF
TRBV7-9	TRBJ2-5	CASSPVGWGETQYF
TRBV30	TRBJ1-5	CAWRGSGQPQHF
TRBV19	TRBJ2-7	CASSAQENLYEQYF